The 8 T cell receptor beta chains below were found in one sample sequenced in a study of metastatic and nonmetastatic thyroid tumors. No patient had received any treatment before thyroid surgery. Using MiXCR, TCRdb reanalyzed the PCR reads. The repertoire holds 27,000 or so clones, with roughly 17% as singletons. The material sequenced was blood. These TCRs come from a male donor with papillary thyroid cancer or a benign thyroid nodule (not recorded which). Some clones in this sample may be carry-over from other donors' samples.

The sample holds many counts of this clone. The genes are TRBV19 and TRBJ2-1; TRBD1 matches 11 bases. Germline trimming cut 8 bases from V and 10 bases from J; bases unmatched to any gene: 7. This CDR3 is 13 amino acids long. Per germline, CDR1 LNHDA and CDR2 SQIVND (reference sequence). The CDR3 DNA is TGTGCCAGTTCGGGACAGGGGGTGGGGGAGCAGTTCTTC. Its protein is CASSGQGVGEQFF.

Many counts were recorded for this clone. For the CDR3, the DNA is TGCAGTGCCATCCCGACAGGGGGCTCCGAAGATACGCAGTATTTT. Translation: CSAIPTGGSEDTQYF. V is TRBV20-1 and J is TRBJ2-3; TRBD1 matches at 10 bases. Germline trimming cut 6 bases from V and 5 bases from J; bases unmatched to any gene: 11. Germline V CDR1 and CDR2: DFQATT, SNEGSKA (reference sequence). The CDR3 has 15 residues.

The J gene is TRBJ2-7, the V gene TRBV7-8; D unresolved. The CDR3 covers 12 residues. The germline V gene encodes CDR1 SGHVS and CDR2 FQNEAQ. The germline V and J ends were trimmed by 2 bases and 5 bases, with 7 bases remaining between them. The CDR3 bases are TGTGCCAGCAGCTTATCCACAAACGAGCAGTACTTC. This encodes CASSLSTNEQYF.

This clone came up many times. Other nucleotide sequences from this sample produce the same CDR3. CDR3 sequence reads: CASSETAGDNQPQHF. CDR3 sequence (DNA): TGTGCCAGCAGTGAAACCGCAGGGGATAATCAGCCCCAGCATTTT. The V gene is TRBV6-1, the J gene TRBJ1-5; D possibly corresponds to TRBD1 (6 bases). This CDR3 is 15 amino acids long. Between the trimmed V and J ends, which lost 2 bases and 4 bases, there was a span of 12 bases. Germline CDR1 is MNHNS and CDR2 is SASEGT.

The rearrangement joins TRBV20-1 to TRBJ2-2, with TRBD2 matching 8 bases. The germline CDR1 and CDR2 sequences are DFQATT and SNEGSKA (reference sequence). This CDR3 comprises 14 residues. J gave up 6 bases and V 5 bases, and 8 bases lay outside the gene matches. The CDR3 region is CSAPHLTSAGELFF. As DNA, the CDR3 is TGCAGTGCTCCCCACCTGACTAGCGCCGGGGAGCTGTTTTTT.

There are many counts of this clone. The chain combines TRBV7-6 with TRBJ2-7; 12 bases align to TRBD2. CDR1 SGHVS and CDR2 FNYEAQ come from the germline V gene. V lost 5 bases to trimming and J lost 0 bases; unmatched junction nucleotides: 5. The CDR3 covers 16 residues. CDR3 DNA: TGTGCCAGCAGCCCCACGACTAGCGGGAGCTCCTACGAGCAGTACTTC. This gives the protein CASSPTTSGSSYEQYF.

This clone was found many times. The chain links TRBV2 to TRBJ1-2; 7 positions match TRBD1. The CDR3 spans 13 residues. V trimming: 6 bases; J trimming: 8 bases; junction bases outside the gene matches: 9. Germline V gene sequence: CDR1 SNHLY, CDR2 FYNNEI. CDR3 nucleotides: TGTGCCAGCAGGAAAGACAGGGAATTGGGCTACACCTTC. Translated: CASRKDRELGYTF.

The rearrangement uses TRBV20-1 and TRBJ2-5; 8 bases align to TRBD2. The V and J ends lost 0 bases and 2 bases, in that order; junction bases with no gene match: 14. CDR1 is DFQATT, CDR2 SNEGSKA, per germline (reference sequence). The CDR3 has 18 residues. The CDR3 region is CSAREMRGSGGGQETQYF. CDR3 sequence (DNA): TGCAGTGCTAGAGAGATGAGGGGAAGCGGGGGAGGGCAAGAGACCCAGTACTTC.